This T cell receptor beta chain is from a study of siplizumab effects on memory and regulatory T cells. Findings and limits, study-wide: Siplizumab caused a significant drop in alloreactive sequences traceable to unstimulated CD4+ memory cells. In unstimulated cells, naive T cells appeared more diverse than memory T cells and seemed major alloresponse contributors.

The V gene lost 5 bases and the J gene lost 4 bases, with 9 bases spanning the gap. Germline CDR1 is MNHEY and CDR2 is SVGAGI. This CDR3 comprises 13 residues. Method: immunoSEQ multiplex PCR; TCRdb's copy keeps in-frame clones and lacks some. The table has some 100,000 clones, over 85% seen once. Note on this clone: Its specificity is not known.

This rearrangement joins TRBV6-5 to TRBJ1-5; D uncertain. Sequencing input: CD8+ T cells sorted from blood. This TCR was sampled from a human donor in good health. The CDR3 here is CASSHSENQPQHF. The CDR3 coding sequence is TGTGCCAGCAGTCACAGTGAAAATCAGCCCCAGCATTTT.